This entry lists 22 T cell receptor beta chains sequenced from one sample in a study of EBV T-cell therapy then PD-1 blockade in nasopharyngeal carcinoma. These receptors are not linked to any known antigen. The repertoire was sequenced with immunoSEQ multiplex PCR; TCRdb's copy has only in-frame clones and lacks some. The top ten hold about 32% of the sample, which has around 13,000 clones, 84% seen once. Stated treatment: AdE1-LMPpoly-expanded autologous EBV-specific T-cell therapy followed by anti-PD-1 nivolumab. The sequenced sample was CD8+ T cells from blood, obtained at roughly day 99 from a patient whose treatment included autologous EBV-specific T cells and nivolumab. The source of these receptors is a man aged 35 to 55 with nasopharyngeal carcinoma.

This clone was seen once. The chain links TRBV13 to TRBJ1-3, with D possibly matching TRBD1 (6 bases). V dropped 11 bases and J dropped 1 base, with 21 bases sitting between them. Germline V CDR1 and CDR2: PRHDT, FYEKMQ (reference sequence). The CDR3 is 16 amino acids. CDR3 residues: CARRIRGGLSGNTIYF. The CDR3 DNA reads TGTGCCCGCCGCATTCGGGGGGGGCTGTCTGGAAACACCATATATTTT. Using reference TRBV13 and TRBJ1-3 for the parts outside the CDR3, the full variable domain is AAGVIQSPRHLIKEKRETATLKCYPIPRHDTVYWYQQGPGQDPQFLISFYEKMQSDKGSIPDRFSAQQFSDYHSELNMSSLELGDSALYFCARRIRGGLSGNTIYFGEGSWLTVV.

J is TRBJ1-2 and V is TRBV15; 7 bases are shared with TRBD1. The trim removed 0 bases at V and 4 bases at J, leaving 2 bases unmatched. CDR3 size: 14 residues. Germline CDR1 LNHNV, CDR2 YYDKDF (reference sequence). CDR3 coding DNA: TGTGCCACCAGCAGAGATCGGGACAGCTATGGCTACACCTTC. Protein sequence: CATSRDRDSYGYTF.

The rearrangement links TRBV5-6 to TRBJ1-1; D unresolved. V lost 4 bases to trimming and J lost 6 bases, with 16 bases between them. Germline V gene lookup returns CDR1 SGHDT and CDR2 YYEEEE. CDR3 length: 14 residues. CDR3 residues: CASSPPGLGPEAFF. CDR3 DNA sequence: TGTGCCAGCAGCCCTCCGGGGTTAGGCCCTGAAGCTTTCTTT.

V and J are TRBV14 and TRBJ2-5; D perhaps matches TRBD1 (7 bases). CDR1 SGHDN and CDR2 FVKESK come from the germline V gene. Trimming took 3 bases from V and 3 from J, leaving 26 bases between them. The CDR3 is made up of 19 amino acids. CDR3 sequence reads: CASSHQTRGRLAREETQYF. The CDR3 nucleotides read TGTGCCAGCAGCCACCAAACGAGGGGGCGGCTAGCGAGAGAAGAGACCCAGTACTTC.

This clone was seen once. The chain combines TRBV21-1 with TRBJ2-7; TRBD1, the D gene given by the table, was not confirmed from the DNA. TRBV21-1 is reported as a pseudogene. This CDR3 has 13 residues. CDR3 sequence (DNA): TGTGCCAGCAGCCGGGACAGGGAGTACGAGCAGTACTTC. This encodes CASSRDREYEQYF.

CDR3 sequence: CASSFGQGGETQYF. The CDR3 nucleotides are TGTGCCAGCAGTTTTGGACAGGGGGGCGAGACCCAGTACTTC. The chain couples TRBV27 to TRBJ2-5, with 10 bases that match TRBD1. Germline V gene data show CDR1 as MNHEY and CDR2 as SMNVEV (reference sequence). The CDR3 is 14 amino acids. V lost 3 bases to trimming and J lost 5 bases; unmatched junction nucleotides: 3.

The chain employs TRBV12-3 or TRBV12-4 and TRBJ1-1, with unresolved D. The CDR3 loop spans 11 amino acids. V gave up 5 bases and J gave up 4 bases, with 5 bases separating them. In nucleotides, the CDR3 is TGTGCCAGCAGTAAAGGCACTGAAGCTTTCTTT. As protein: CASSKGTEAFF.

The chain is built from TRBV7-9 and TRBJ1-1, with a weak D call TRBD1 (5 bases). CDR1 SEHNR and CDR2 FQNEAQ come from the germline V gene (reference sequence). V shed 5 bases and J shed 1 base, with 20 bases lying between them. The CDR3 loop spans 17 amino acids. For the CDR3, the DNA is TGTGCCAGCAGCCTAACCGGGGCAGGGTTTCGGAACACTGAAGCTTTCTTT. Translation: CASSLTGAGFRNTEAFF.

The chain uses TRBV4-1 and TRBJ2-7, with 7 positions matching TRBD1. With 1 base clipped from V and 4 bases from J, the junction kept 7 bases outside the gene matches. Germline V gene sequence: CDR1 MGHRA, CDR2 YSYEKL. The CDR3 covers 15 residues. The CDR3 nucleotides are TGCGCCAGCAGCCAAGTTGAGGGGGCCGCTTACGAGCAGTACTTC. It is translated as CASSQVEGAAYEQYF.

The chain is built from TRBV4-3 and TRBJ2-7; TRBD2 matches 14 bases. The CDR3 totals 20 residues. The germline CDR1 and CDR2 sequences are LGHNA and YSLEER. J was trimmed by 4 bases and V by 1 base; bases with no gene match: 15. The CDR3: CASSQGWFETSGGDPYEQYF. The CDR3 DNA follows: TGCGCCAGCAGCCAAGGCTGGTTCGAGACTAGCGGGGGGGACCCTTACGAGCAGTACTTC.

This chain joins TRBV4-1 and TRBJ1-1; TRBD1 might be the D (5 bases). The CDR3 runs to 14 residues. CDR1 and CDR2 from the germline V gene are MGHRA and YSYEKL. Trimming removed 0 bases at V and 11 bases at J, with 16 bases between. The CDR3, as DNA: TGCGCCAGCAGCCAAGATGAGGGGACCGTTCAGGCTTTCTTT. Its protein is CASSQDEGTVQAFF.

The V and J genes are TRBV5-6 and TRBJ2-1, with D perhaps matching TRBD1 (5 bases). CDR3 length: 14 residues. V lost 3 bases, J lost 8 bases, and 15 bases lay in between. Per the germline V gene, CDR1 is SGHDT and CDR2 is YYEEEE. The CDR3 protein is CASSSWGFQDEQFF. In DNA form, the CDR3 reads TGTGCCAGCAGCTCTTGGGGCTTTCAGGATGAGCAGTTCTTC.

V is TRBV6-6 and J is TRBJ1-1, with D unclear. Trimming took 8 bases from V and 0 from J, leaving 4 bases between them. This CDR3 spans 11 amino acids. Germline lookup yields CDR1 MNHNY and CDR2 SVGAGI (reference sequence). The CDR3 here is CASLMNTEAFF. In DNA, the CDR3 is TGTGCCAGCTTAATGAACACTGAAGCTTTCTTT.

In this sample, this clone is medium-sized. J is TRBJ2-7 and V is TRBV5-4; no clear D gene. Trimming pared 4 bases from V and 4 bases from J, leaving 3 bases between. The CDR3 sequence is 10 residues long. Germline-derived CDR1 and CDR2 are SGHNT and YYREEE (reference sequence). CDR3 in amino acids: CASSPYEQYF. In DNA, the CDR3 is TGTGCCAGCAGCCCATACGAGCAGTACTTC.

The chain links TRBV4-1 to TRBJ1-3; no firm D call. CDR1 and CDR2 from the germline V gene are MGHRA and YSYEKL. This CDR3 has 16 residues. V lost 0 bases and J lost 1, with 10 bases in between. CDR3 loop: CASSQEVWESGNTIYF. CDR3 nucleotide sequence: TGCGCCAGCAGCCAAGAGGTCTGGGAATCTGGAAACACCATATATTTT.

The rearrangement joins TRBV7-2 to TRBJ1-1, with D tentatively TRBD1 (6 bases). This CDR3 comprises 16 residues. The germline V gene has CDR1 SGHTA and CDR2 FQGNSA. V gave up 5 bases and J gave up 0 bases, with 16 bases separating them. CDR3 amino acids: CASSLQGYPMNTEAFF. The CDR3 DNA sequence: TGTGCCAGCAGCCTACAGGGCTACCCAATGAACACTGAAGCTTTCTTT.

This clone was seen only a few times. The chain employs TRBV11-3 and TRBJ1-6; D is perhaps TRBD1 (5 bases). This CDR3 is built from 13 residues. V lost 3 bases, J lost 10 bases, and 10 bases lay in between. From germline, CDR1 is SGHNT and CDR2 YENEEA. The CDR3 DNA follows: TGTGCCAGCAGCTTCAGGGTGGGCTCACCCCTCCACTTT. Amino acid sequence: CASSFRVGSPLHF.

The J gene is TRBJ2-2, the V gene TRBV11-2; 11 bases align to TRBD2. Trimming at V came to 3 bases and at J to 4 bases, leaving 10 bases not matched to a gene. Germline assignment: CDR1 SGHAT and CDR2 FQNNGV. This CDR3 spans 18 amino acids. CDR3 nucleotides: TGTGCCAGCAGCTTTCCCCACCCTAGCGGGGGGCCCACCGGGGAGCTGTTTTTT. Translated, it gives CASSFPHPSGGPTGELFF. Drawing the rest from reference TRBV11-2 and TRBJ2-2, the complete variable domain is EAGVAQSPRYKIIEKRQSVAFWCNPISGHATLYWYQQILGQGPKLLIQFQNNGVVDDSQLPKDRFSAERLKGVDSTLKIQPAKLEDSAVYLCASSFPHPSGGPTGELFFGEGSRLTVL.

CDR3 amino acids: CASSANNEQFF. The CDR3 DNA is TGTGCCAGCAGCGCAAACAATGAGCAGTTCTTC. This chain joins TRBV7-9 and TRBJ2-1; D unclear. V was cut by 5 bases and J by 5 bases, with 4 bases left in between. Germline V gene data show CDR1 as SEHNR and CDR2 as FQNEAQ (reference sequence). The CDR3 is 11 residues long.

This clone was seen a handful of times. This rearrangement joins TRBV19 to TRBJ2-3; TRBD1 might be the D (6 bases). The V gene lost 7 bases and the J gene lost 4 bases, with 18 bases spanning the gap. Germline V lookup: CDR1 LNHDA, CDR2 SQIVND (reference sequence). This CDR3 is 15 amino acids long. The CDR3 region is CASTLVGARADTQYF. For the CDR3, the DNA is TGTGCCAGTACCCTGGTGGGGGCGCGGGCAGATACGCAGTATTTT.

The rearrangement links TRBV2 to TRBJ2-7; 9 nucleotides line up with TRBD2. The junction had 18 bases not matched to a gene; V was cut back by 9 bases and J by 3 bases. The CDR3 runs to 17 residues. The V gene's germline CDR1 is SNHLY and CDR2 FYNNEI. As DNA, the CDR3 is TGTGCCAGACAGGGAGCAGCGGGGGGAAAAACGATCTACGAGCAGTACTTC. Translation gives CARQGAAGGKTIYEQYF.

The CDR3, as DNA: TGTGCCAGCAGTTGGGACACCTCGAGCTATGGCTACACCTTC. Translation: CASSWDTSSYGYTF. V gene TRBV6-2 or TRBV6-3 combines with J gene TRBJ1-2; a weak D match, TRBD1 (6 bases). The V end lost 4 bases, the J end lost 4 bases, and 13 bases lay between the germline ends. The germline CDR1 and CDR2 sequences are MNHEY and SVGEGT. This CDR3 spans 14 amino acids.